This TCR beta chain was captured by sequencing in a study of response to subunit inactivated influenza vaccine. Comments on this clonotype: It is likely a read error, because the conserved phenylalanine at the end of the CDR3 is missing.

Each CDR3 protein gets one entry after TCRdb re-called the RT-PCR reads with MiXCR. The data show 560,000 or so distinct CDR3 sequences, with 6% to 9% seen just once and about an eighth held by the top ten. Germline CDR1 is LNHNV and CDR2 is YYDKDF (reference sequence). The V end lost 1 base, the J end lost 1 base, and 7 bases lay between the germline ends. The CDR3 is made up of 14 amino acids. The chain has TRBV15 and TRBJ2-5; possibly TRBD1 for D (5 bases). This receptor was taken from a man between 50 and 75 years old who received an inactivated influenza vaccine. The sample was PBMCs from blood, taken roughly 24 months after vaccination. CDR3 sequence (DNA): TGTGCCACCAGCAGAGGACAGCTCCAAGAGACCCAGTACTTA. It specifies CATSRGQLQETQYL.